This T cell receptor (beta chain) is drawn from a study of T-cell reconstitution after alpha-beta-depleted transplantation in children (dated by TCRdb to about 2016). Turning to the overall study: Using TCR repertoire profiling, the study followed T-cell immune reconstitution in a quantitative way in children after TCRalphabeta/CD19-depleted allogeneic hematopoietic cell transplantation.

In light of the paper, this sample's treatment or condition label describes: allogeneic hematopoietic cell transplantation with graft depleted of TCRalphabeta T cells and CD19 B cells. The transplant recipients were children given TCRalphabeta/CD19-depleted allogeneic hematopoietic cell grafts. The V and J ends are trimmed by 2 bases and 6 bases, leaving 20 bases between them. Looking up the germline V gene (reference sequence) yields CDR1 DFQATT and CDR2 SNEGSKA. The CDR3 measures 16 amino acids from cysteine to phenylalanine. The sequence is cut down to CDR3 DNA, 48 bases in frame from base 1. On this clonotype itself: The antigen it recognizes is unknown. It may be a read error: a sequence one base away is much more abundant.

Library creation used PCR. This sample was sequenced with an Illumina HiSeq 2500. TCR library preparation used molecular barcoding, with unique molecular identifiers applied to normalize quantification of the TCRbeta repertoire. TCRdb ran its own pipeline on the public reads, namely fastp trimming at Q25 and MiXCR clone calling, and kept in-frame beta chains. CDR3 protein duplicates are merged, each entry listing the most common genes and DNA. In all, the sample holds 200,000 to 300,000 distinct CDR3 sequences, and just under 8.5% of those were seen once. The ten largest clones represent under 8% of the sample. Broader findings and caveats from the paper: About two months after transplant, the apparently early recovery of alphabetaT-cell counts reportedly depended on just several hundred clones that had expanded rapidly and came from non-depleted graft cells. Hyperexpanded clone frequencies declined over subsequent months; after one year, T-cell counts and TCRbeta diversity were mostly attributed to newly produced T cells. In some patients, the high TCRbeta diversity seen at day 60 was put down to recipient T cells and intrathymic progenitors that had survived conditioning.

The material sequenced was PBMCs, mostly from graft donor cells, taken 180 days after TCRalphabeta/CD19-depleted stem cell transplant. The V gene is TRBV20-1 and the J gene is TRBJ2-4; the D assignment is uncertain and may be TRBD1 or TRBD2, with 5 bases supporting each. The origin of this receptor is a male patient under 18 who had a stem cell transplant for acute lymphoblastic leukemia, so the T cells may come from the graft donor. Read as DNA, the sequence is TGCAGTGCTAGAAGCCGAGGGACGGTCATTGGAAACATTCAGTACTTC. This translates into CSARSRGTVIGNIQYF.